Listed below are T cell receptor beta chains from one sample, sequenced in a study of glioma-infiltrating T cells after dendritic cell vaccination. This table comes from immunoSEQ multiplex PCR, and its TCRdb copy is limited to in-frame clones, with some not included. Among tens of thousands of clones listed, around 90% were seen once. Sample: blood, taken before dendritic cell vaccination. Every receptor here comes from a human donor with glioblastoma. CDR3s include the opening cysteine and the closing phenylalanine or tryptophan. Each record gives: J gene, V gene, D gene, clone size, CDR3 DNA, CDR3 protein. The D gene is left open where the match is weak. Clone size is stated in some rows and not others, as once, few, many or a class when expanded.

TRBJ1-1	TRBV23-1	.	.	TGCGCCAGCAGTCAATCGGGAGGGGGCACTGAAGCTTTCTTT	CASSQSGGGTEAFF
TRBJ2-1	TRBV6-5	TRBD2	.	TGTGCCAGCACCAAACCCGGGGCGGGGGGAAATGAGCAGTTCTTC	CASTKPGAGGNEQFF
TRBJ1-6	TRBV27	.	.	TGTGCCAGCAGTTTAGGTTATCGGAATTCACCCCTCCACTTT	CASSLGYRNSPLHF
TRBJ2-3	TRBV11-2	TRBD1	once	TGTGCCAGCAGCCCCAACCAACCCGGGACAGCCTACACAGATACGCAGTATTTT	CASSPNQPGTAYTDTQYF
TRBJ2-3	TRBV5-1	TRBD2	.	TGCGCCAGCAGCTACGGACTAGCGGGCACAGATACGCAGTATTTT	CASSYGLAGTDTQYF
TRBJ2-7	TRBV5-4	TRBD1	once	TGTGCCAGCAGCTCCGGACAGGTGAGGACGTCCGAGCAGTACTTC	CASSSGQVRTSEQYF
TRBJ2-7	TRBV19	.	few	TGTGCCAGTAGATCTCCGTCGGCCTACGAGCAGTACTTC	CASRSPSAYEQYF
TRBJ2-1	TRBV5-4	.	.	TGTGCCAGCAGCTTGGTAGGGAGGGGGAAGAGGGACTACAATGAGCAGTTCTTC	CASSLVGRGKRDYNEQFF
TRBJ1-1	TRBV19	TRBD1	.	TGTGCCAGTAGTCCACGACAGGGGGCGAGGGGTACTGAAGCTTTCTTT	CASSPRQGARGTEAFF
TRBJ1-1	TRBV7-2	TRBD1	.	TGTGCCAGCAGCATGGGACAGACGAACACTGAAGCTTTCTTT	CASSMGQTNTEAFF
TRBJ2-7	TRBV7-2	TRBD2	.	TGTGCCAGCAGCCCGGGCCTGGGACTAGCGGGGGCTTACGAGCAGTACTTC	CASSPGLGLAGAYEQYF